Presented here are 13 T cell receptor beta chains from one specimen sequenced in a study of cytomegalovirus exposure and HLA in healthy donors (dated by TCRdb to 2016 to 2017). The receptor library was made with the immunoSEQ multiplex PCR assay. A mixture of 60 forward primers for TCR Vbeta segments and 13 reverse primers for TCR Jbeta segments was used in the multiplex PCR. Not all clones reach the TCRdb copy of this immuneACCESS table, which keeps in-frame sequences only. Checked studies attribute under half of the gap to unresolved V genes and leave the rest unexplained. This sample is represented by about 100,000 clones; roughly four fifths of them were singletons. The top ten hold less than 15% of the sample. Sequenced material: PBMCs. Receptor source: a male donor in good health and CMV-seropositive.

CDR3 sequence reads: CASSLSYGGEETQYF. DNA for the CDR3: TGTGCCAGCAGCTTAAGTTATGGGGGGGAAGAGACCCAGTACTTC. This sequence joins TRBV7-2 and TRBJ2-5; TRBD2 agrees at 7 bases. The CDR3 contains 15 residues. J gave up 3 bases and V 2 bases, and 6 bases lay outside the gene matches. CDR1 and CDR2 (germline): SGHTA, FQGNSA. Looking up the rest from reference TRBV7-2 and TRBJ2-5 gives the full variable domain: GAGVSQSPSNKVTEKGKDVELRCDPISGHTALYWYRQSLGQGLEFLIYFQGNSAPDKSGLPSDRFSAERTGGSVSTLTIQRTQQEDSAVYLCASSLSYGGEETQYFGPGTRLLVL.

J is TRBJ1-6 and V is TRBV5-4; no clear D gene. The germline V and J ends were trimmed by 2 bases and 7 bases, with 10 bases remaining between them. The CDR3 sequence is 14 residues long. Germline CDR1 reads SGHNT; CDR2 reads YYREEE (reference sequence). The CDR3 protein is CASSFLRSNSPLHF. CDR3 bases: TGTGCCAGCAGCTTTTTACGAAGCAATTCACCCCTCCACTTT. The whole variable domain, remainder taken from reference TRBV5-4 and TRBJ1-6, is ETGVTQSPTHLIKTRGQQVTLRCSSQSGHNTVSWYQQALGQGPQFIFQYYREEENGRGNFPPRFSGLQFPNYSSELNVNALELDDSALYLCASSFLRSNSPLHFGNGTRLTVT.

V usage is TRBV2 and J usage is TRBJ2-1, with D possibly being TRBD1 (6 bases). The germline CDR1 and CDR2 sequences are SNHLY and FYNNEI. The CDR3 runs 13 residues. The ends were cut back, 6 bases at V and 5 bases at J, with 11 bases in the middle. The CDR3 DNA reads TGTGCCAGCAGCAGCGACAGGAACAATGAGCAGTTCTTC. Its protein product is CASSSDRNNEQFF.

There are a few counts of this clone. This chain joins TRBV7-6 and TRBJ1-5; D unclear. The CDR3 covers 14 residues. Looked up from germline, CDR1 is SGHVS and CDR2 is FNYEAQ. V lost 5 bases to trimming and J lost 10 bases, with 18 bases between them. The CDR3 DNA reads TGTGCCAGCAGCCCCGTAGACACCTTTTCACCCCAGCATTTT. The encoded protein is CASSPVDTFSPQHF. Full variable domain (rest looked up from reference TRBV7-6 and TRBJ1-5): GAGVSQSPRYKVTKRGQDVALRCDPISGHVSLYWYRQALGQGPEFLTYFNYEAQQDKSGLPNDRFSAERPEGSISTLTIQRTEQRDSAMYRCASSPVDTFSPQHFGDGTRLSIL.

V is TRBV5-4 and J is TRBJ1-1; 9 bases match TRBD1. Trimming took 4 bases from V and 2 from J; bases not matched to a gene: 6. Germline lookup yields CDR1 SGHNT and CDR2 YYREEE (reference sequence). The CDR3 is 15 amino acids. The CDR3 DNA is TGTGCCAGCAGCCCCCGGACAGGGGATAACACTGAAGCTTTCTTT. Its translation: CASSPRTGDNTEAFF.

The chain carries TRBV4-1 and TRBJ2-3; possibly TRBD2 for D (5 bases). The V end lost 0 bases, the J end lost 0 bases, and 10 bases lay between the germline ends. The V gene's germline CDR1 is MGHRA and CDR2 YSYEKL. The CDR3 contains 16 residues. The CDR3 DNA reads TGCGCCAGCAGCCAAGATGAGGGTCCTAGCACAGATACGCAGTATTTT. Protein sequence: CASSQDEGPSTDTQYF.

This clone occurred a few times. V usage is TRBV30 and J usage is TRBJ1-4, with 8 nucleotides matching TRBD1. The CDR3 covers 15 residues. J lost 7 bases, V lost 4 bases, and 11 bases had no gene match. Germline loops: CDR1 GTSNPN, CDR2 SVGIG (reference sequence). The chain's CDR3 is CAWTNQGAHGEKLFF. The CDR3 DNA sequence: TGTGCCTGGACAAATCAGGGGGCGCACGGTGAAAAACTGTTTTTT.

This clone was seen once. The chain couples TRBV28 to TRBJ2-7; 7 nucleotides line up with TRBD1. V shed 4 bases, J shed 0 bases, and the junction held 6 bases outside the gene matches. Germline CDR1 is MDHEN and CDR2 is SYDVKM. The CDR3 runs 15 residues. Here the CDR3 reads CASSSGTVSSYEQYF. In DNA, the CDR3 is TGTGCCAGCAGTTCCGGGACAGTCAGCTCCTACGAGCAGTACTTC.

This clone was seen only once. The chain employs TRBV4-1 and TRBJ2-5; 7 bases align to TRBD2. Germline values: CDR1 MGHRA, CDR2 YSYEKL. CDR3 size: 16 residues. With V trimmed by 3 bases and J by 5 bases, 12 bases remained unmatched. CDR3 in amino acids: CASSHYQRGRRETQYF. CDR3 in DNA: TGCGCCAGCAGCCATTACCAGCGGGGCCGCAGGGAGACCCAGTACTTC.

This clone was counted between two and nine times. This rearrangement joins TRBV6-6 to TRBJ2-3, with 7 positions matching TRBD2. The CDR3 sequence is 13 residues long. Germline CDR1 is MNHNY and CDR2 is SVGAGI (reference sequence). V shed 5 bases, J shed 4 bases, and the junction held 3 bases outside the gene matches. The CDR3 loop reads CASSKRGPDTQYF. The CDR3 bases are TGTGCCAGCAGTAAGCGGGGCCCAGATACGCAGTATTTT.

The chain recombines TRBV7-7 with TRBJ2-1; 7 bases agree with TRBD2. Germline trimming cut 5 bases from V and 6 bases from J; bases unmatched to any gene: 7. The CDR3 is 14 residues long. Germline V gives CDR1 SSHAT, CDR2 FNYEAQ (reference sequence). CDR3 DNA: TGTGCCAGCAGCAGTGGACTAGGGCCCAATGAGCAGTTCTTC. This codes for CASSSGLGPNEQFF.

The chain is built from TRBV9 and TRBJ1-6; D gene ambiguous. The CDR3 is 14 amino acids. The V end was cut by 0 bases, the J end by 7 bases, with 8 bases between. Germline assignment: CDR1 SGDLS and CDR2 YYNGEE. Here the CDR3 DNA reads TGTGCCAGCAGCGTAGGCCGGGAAAATTCACCCCTCCACTTT. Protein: CASSVGRENSPLHF.

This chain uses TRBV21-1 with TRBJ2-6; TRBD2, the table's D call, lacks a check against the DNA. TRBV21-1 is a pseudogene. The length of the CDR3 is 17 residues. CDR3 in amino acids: CAPRSREGLSGANVLTF. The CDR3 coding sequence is TGTGCCCCCCGAAGCCGTGAGGGTCTCTCTGGGGCCAACGTCCTGACTTTC.